The rows below give T cell receptor beta chains drawn from one sample of a study of T-cell memory formation after mild COVID-19. TCRdb ran MiXCR on the 5' RACE reads and lists one entry per CDR3 protein. The data show about half a million distinct CDR3 sequences, 15% to 20% seen once. The sequenced sample consisted of PBMCs or a T cell subset sorted from them (not recorded which). The receptors originated from an adult woman who had mild COVID-19 (a few samples of this study predate the infection). Cell type and time point are not known. Both conserved end residues are part of each CDR3. The order of the fields is J gene, D gene, clone size, V gene, CDR3 protein, CDR3 DNA. D genes are given only for firm matches. Not all rows give a size; the values are once, few, many and, for expanded clones, a class.

TRBJ2-1 TRBD2 . TRBV6-4 CASSDSAAGGSHNEQFF TGTGCCAGCAGTGACTCGGCCGCGGGGGGGTCGCACAATGAGCAGTTCTTC
TRBJ1-1 . once TRBV7-2 CASSPQAGRAEAFF TGTGCCAGCAGCCCCCAGGCAGGGCGGGCTGAAGCTTTCTTT
TRBJ2-6 . . TRBV24-1 CATQGGGTSGANVLTF TGTGCCACCCAGGGAGGCGGCACCTCTGGGGCCAACGTCCTGACTTTC
TRBJ1-5 . . TRBV7-2 CASSPFFSNWNQPQHF TGTGCCAGCAGCCCCTTTTTCTCAAACTGGAATCAGCCCCAGCATTTT
TRBJ1-5 . few TRBV19 CASSSIEGGGGNQPQHF TGTGCCAGTAGTTCAATCGAGGGTGGAGGTGGCAATCAGCCCCAGCATTTT
TRBJ1-2 . few TRBV9 CASSVAPSARGYGYTF TGTGCCAGCAGCGTAGCTCCTTCGGCCAGGGGCTATGGCTACACCTTC
TRBJ2-7 . . TRBV6-2/TRBV6-3 CASRDLANKGSYEQYF TGTGCCAGCAGAGATCTAGCGAATAAAGGGTCCTACGAGCAGTACTTC
TRBJ2-7 . . TRBV24-1 CATSRGQKVRDEQYF TGTGCCACCAGTCGCGGACAGAAGGTCCGGGACGAGCAGTACTTC
TRBJ2-1 TRBD2 few TRBV4-1 CASSQLAGVSEQFF TGCGCCAGCAGCCAACTAGCGGGGGTTAGCGAGCAGTTCTTC
TRBJ2-7 . . TRBV20-1 CSASPTTWSDSAYEQYF TGCAGTGCTAGCCCAACCACGTGGAGCGACTCAGCTTACGAGCAGTACTTC
TRBJ2-2 . few TRBV24-1 CATSDLPQAGNFGELFF TGTGCCACCAGTGATTTGCCTCAGGCAGGGAATTTCGGGGAGCTGTTTTTT
TRBJ2-2 . few TRBV5-1 CASSLKGPGAGELFF TGCGCCAGCAGCCTAAAGGGGCCAGGTGCCGGGGAGCTGTTTTTT
TRBJ2-3 . few TRBV4-1 CASSLRAGTTSTDTQYF TGCGCCAGCAGCCTCCGGGCCGGGACAACTAGCACAGATACGCAGTATTTT
TRBJ2-4 TRBD2 few TRBV5-1 CASSFGGLAVTLAKNIQYF TGCGCCAGCAGCTTCGGGGGACTAGCGGTGACCCTAGCCAAAAACATTCAGTACTTC
TRBJ2-2 . . TRBV7-9 CASRMTVYTGELFF TGTGCCAGCAGAATGACAGTTTACACCGGGGAGCTGTTTTTT
TRBJ2-1 TRBD1 few TRBV11-3 CASSRLAGTGLYNEQFF TGTGCCAGCAGCCGATTGGCCGGGACAGGGCTCTACAATGAGCAGTTCTTC
TRBJ2-3 TRBD2 . TRBV19 CASSISLAGGLGDTQYF TGTGCCAGTAGTATCTCCCTAGCGGGGGGGCTGGGAGATACGCAGTATTTT
TRBJ2-6 . . TRBV7-9 CASSHDTTGANVLTF TGTGCCAGCAGCCACGACACCACTGGGGCCAACGTCCTGACTTTC
TRBJ2-1 . . TRBV6-5 CASSYNQGGEQFF TGTGCCAGCAGCTATAATCAGGGGGGTGAGCAGTTCTTC
TRBJ2-4 TRBD1 . TRBV6-2/TRBV6-3 CATHRRGRWNIQYF TGTGCCACCCACCGCAGGGGGCGCTGGAACATTCAGTACTTC
TRBJ2-5 TRBD2 few TRBV5-6 CASSTVTSGLFGVQYF TGTGCCAGCAGTACCGTGACTAGCGGCCTTTTTGGCGTCCAGTACTTC
TRBJ2-2 . few TRBV7-9 CASSLADNTGELFF TGTGCCAGCAGCTTAGCGGATAACACCGGGGAGCTGTTTTTT
TRBJ2-1 TRBD2 few TRBV5-5 CASIKGASGRRSEQFF TGTGCCAGCATCAAGGGGGCTAGCGGGAGGAGGAGTGAGCAGTTCTTC
TRBJ1-2 TRBD1 few TRBV12-3/TRBV12-4 CASRSQGEHYGYTF TGTGCCAGCAGATCACAGGGGGAACACTATGGCTACACCTTC
TRBJ2-3 . . TRBV5-1 CASSLSKEGGPDTQYF TGCGCCAGCAGCCTGTCCAAAGAGGGGGGCCCAGATACGCAGTATTTT
TRBJ2-1 TRBD2 few TRBV5-4 CASSWNPLAGGQNEQFF TGTGCCAGCAGCTGGAACCCTCTAGCGGGGGGGCAGAATGAGCAGTTCTTC
TRBJ2-1 TRBD2 . TRBV11-2 CASSPWTSGGEEQFF TGTGCCAGCAGCCCGTGGACTAGCGGGGGAGAGGAGCAGTTCTTC
TRBJ2-5 TRBD2 few TRBV9 CASSAPGGALETQYF TGTGCCAGCAGCGCCCCGGGGGGGGCCTTGGAGACCCAGTACTTC
TRBJ2-1 . . TRBV6-5 CASSYVTPNNEQFF TGTGCCAGCAGTTACGTTACGCCTAACAATGAGCAGTTCTTC
TRBJ1-2 TRBD1 . TRBV12-3/TRBV12-4 CASRGTGEFHTF TGTGCCTCCCGAGGGACAGGGGAGTTCCACACCTTC
TRBJ2-2 . . TRBV7-3 CASTRTTYTGELFF TGTGCCAGCACAAGGACTACTTACACCGGGGAGCTGTTTTTT
TRBJ2-2 . . TRBV24-1 CATSDFDRSAGELFF TGTGCCACCAGTGATTTCGACAGATCAGCCGGGGAGCTGTTTTTT
TRBJ2-1 TRBD2 . TRBV11-2 CASSLTGGARGEQFF TGTGCCAGCAGCTTAACCGGGGGGGCAAGGGGTGAGCAGTTCTTC
TRBJ2-1 TRBD2 few TRBV29-1 CSVLGLALEQFF TGCAGCGTTCTGGGACTAGCCCTTGAGCAGTTCTTC
TRBJ1-6 . . TRBV6-1 CASSGGPYNSPLHF TGTGCCAGCAGTGGGGGGCCCTATAATTCACCCCTCCACTTT
TRBJ2-1 TRBD2 . TRBV4-3 CASSHPGVAGESTYNEQFF TGCGCCAGCAGCCACCCGGGGGTAGCGGGAGAGTCTACCTACAATGAGCAGTTCTTC
TRBJ1-1 TRBD1 . TRBV30 CAWSTGQGRTEAFF TGTGCCTGGAGCACGGGACAGGGGCGGACTGAAGCTTTCTTT
TRBJ2-3 . . TRBV7-2 CASSLQGGSEDTQYF TGTGCCAGCAGCTTACAGGGGGGGTCGGAAGATACGCAGTATTTT
TRBJ1-3 . . TRBV12-3/TRBV12-4 CASSLGVDSGNTIYF TGTGCCAGCAGTTTAGGGGTCGACTCTGGAAACACCATATATTTT
TRBJ1-1 . . TRBV2 CASSEWGTEAFF TGTGCCAGCAGTGAGTGGGGAACTGAAGCTTTCTTT
TRBJ2-5 . . TRBV7-6 CASSPLGGVETQYF TGTGCCAGCAGCCCCCTTGGGGGAGTGGAGACCCAGTACTTC
TRBJ2-7 TRBD2 . TRBV6-5 CASGVGGRGSYEQYF TGTGCCAGCGGAGTTGGCGGGAGGGGCTCCTACGAGCAGTACTTC
TRBJ1-2 . few TRBV29-1 CSGGGAHYGYTF TGCAGCGGGGGGGGCGCCCACTATGGCTACACCTTC
TRBJ1-1 . few TRBV2 CASSGRGIGDTEAFF TGTGCCAGCAGTGGGAGGGGGATCGGGGACACTGAAGCTTTCTTT
TRBJ2-7 . few TRBV6-2/TRBV6-3 CASSYRQGGGNEQYF TGTGCCAGCAGTTACCGGCAGGGAGGAGGGAACGAGCAGTACTTC
TRBJ1-1 TRBD1 few TRBV12-3/TRBV12-4 CASSPRTGITEAFF TGTGCCAGCAGTCCCCGGACAGGGATCACTGAAGCTTTCTTT
TRBJ2-1 TRBD2 . TRBV30 CAWSVLREGEQFF TGTGCCTGGAGTGTACTCAGGGAGGGCGAGCAGTTCTTC
TRBJ1-6 . . TRBV7-9 CASSLGHSNSPLHF TGTGCCAGCAGCCTGGGACATTCTAATTCACCCCTCCACTTT
TRBJ2-1 . . TRBV6-5 CASSYRDGSYNEQFF TGTGCCAGCAGTTACCGGGACGGATCCTACAATGAGCAGTTCTTC
TRBJ1-2 TRBD1 . TRBV27 CASSFLIGTGFYGYTF TGTGCCAGCAGTTTTTTAATAGGGACAGGCTTCTATGGCTACACCTTC